This T cell receptor (beta chain) was obtained from a study of T cell responses to AZD1222 COVID-19 vaccine. The study, taken as a whole, reports: Unmutated variant regions are reportedly the target of nearly half of TCRs that are spike-specific. Spike-wide vaccine-associated CD4 TCRs dominated at 160-218 and 743-854. The number of AZD1222 recipients seropositive at baseline was only six.

The method was immunoSEQ multiplex PCR; TCRdb's version includes in-frame clones alone and lacks a portion of them. The sample shows nearly 55,000 clones, 89% of them seen only once. It was second doses at about 4 or about 12 weeks that were pooled. V was pared by 2 bases and J by 5 bases, with 11 bases of the junction left unmatched. Per germline, CDR1 GTSNPN and CDR2 SVGIG (reference sequence). This CDR3 comprises 15 residues. Notes on this clone: The antigen is unknown.

Material: peripheral blood, obtained 28 days after the second AZD1222 dose. The chain uses TRBV30 and TRBJ2-5; 7 positions match TRBD2. This clonotype was sampled from an adult who received the AZD1222 COVID-19 vaccine. The CDR3 region has the DNA TGTGCCTGGAGTAAAACTAGCGCCCCCGGGGAGACCCAGTACTTC. Its translation: CAWSKTSAPGETQYF.